The clone carrying this TCR beta chain has a count of ten or more. These data are taken from a study of early T cells in non-severe SARS-CoV-2 infection. A single record per CDR3 protein comes from TCRdb applying MiXCR to the 5' RACE reads. Of about 19,000 distinct CDR3 sequences detected, roughly 4.6% appear once; the ten largest clones hold 7% to 8.5%. The sample was whole blood. The TCR comes from an adult who was a healthcare worker with PCR-confirmed SARS-CoV-2 infection or an uninfected control (not recorded which).

In DNA, the CDR3 is TGTGCCAGCAGAAGGGGGACAGTGACCTACGAGCAGTACTTC. Its protein product is CASRRGTVTYEQYF. The rearrangement links TRBV6-2 or TRBV6-3 to TRBJ2-7; 7 bases match TRBD1. Germline-derived CDR1 and CDR2 are MNHEY and SVGEGT. The CDR3 is 14 amino acids. The V gene end was trimmed by 6 bases and the J gene end by 2 bases; junction bases not matched to a gene: 7.